The rows below give T cell receptor beta chains drawn from one sample of a study of blood T cells in healthy people across ages. TCRdb itself ran the 5' RACE reads through MiXCR, one entry per CDR3 protein. The sample has over a million distinct CDR3 sequences; approximately 42% are singletons. Sequences were obtained from blood. The receptors stem from a woman between 18 and 30 years old in good health. CDR3s include the opening cysteine and the closing phenylalanine or tryptophan. D genes are given only for firm matches. Clone size is stated in some rows and not others, as once, few, many or a class when expanded.

CDR3nt: TGTGCCAGCAGCACGATCACCTCTGGGGCCAACGTCCTGACTTTC
CDR3aa: CASSTITSGANVLTF
v_gene: TRBV6-1
abundance: -
j_gene: TRBJ2-6
d_gene: -

CDR3nt: TGTGCCAGCAGTACCGGACAGGGACTTTGGCCCCTCCACTTT
CDR3aa: CASSTGQGLWPLHF
v_gene: TRBV6-5
abundance: few
j_gene: TRBJ1-6
d_gene: TRBD1

CDR3nt: TGTGCCAGCAGCCAAGAGAGTGCGGGATCCGCTGAAGCTTTCTTT
CDR3aa: CASSQESAGSAEAFF
v_gene: TRBV4-2
abundance: -
j_gene: TRBJ1-1
d_gene: -

CDR3nt: TGTGCCAGCAGACCCCAGACTAGCGGGGGGGCGGAGACCCAGTACTTC
CDR3aa: CASRPQTSGGAETQYF
v_gene: TRBV4-2
abundance: few
j_gene: TRBJ2-5
d_gene: TRBD2

CDR3nt: TGCGCCAGCAGCCAAGATTTGACGACCAGGGGGGAGACCCAGTACTTC
CDR3aa: CASSQDLTTRGETQYF
v_gene: TRBV4-1
abundance: few
j_gene: TRBJ2-5
d_gene: TRBD1

CDR3nt: TGTGCCACCAAAGTGGGGAGCACTGAAGCTTTCTTT
CDR3aa: CATKVGSTEAFF
v_gene: TRBV12-3/TRBV12-4
abundance: -
j_gene: TRBJ1-1
d_gene: -

CDR3nt: TGCGCCAGCAGCCCGGGACTAGCCGCGTACGAGCAGTACTTC
CDR3aa: CASSPGLAAYEQYF
v_gene: TRBV4-1
abundance: many
j_gene: TRBJ2-7
d_gene: TRBD2

CDR3nt: TGTGCCAGCAGTTTTGGGCCAGAACGAAACATTCAGTACTTC
CDR3aa: CASSFGPERNIQYF
v_gene: TRBV12-3/TRBV12-4
abundance: -
j_gene: TRBJ2-4
d_gene: -

CDR3nt: TGTGCCAGCAGCTTGGGACTAGCGGTCCCCGGAGAGCAGTACTTC
CDR3aa: CASSLGLAVPGEQYF
v_gene: TRBV3-1
abundance: few
j_gene: TRBJ2-4
d_gene: TRBD2

CDR3nt: TGTGCCAGCAGCGTAGCTGCTCGGACAGTCGGGGGGCTGGAGACCCAGTACTTC
CDR3aa: CASSVAARTVGGLETQYF
v_gene: TRBV9
abundance: -
j_gene: TRBJ2-5
d_gene: -

CDR3nt: TGCGCCAGCAGCCGACAGGGGCTGGAAGATACGCAGTATTTT
CDR3aa: CASSRQGLEDTQYF
v_gene: TRBV4-1
abundance: -
j_gene: TRBJ2-3
d_gene: TRBD1

CDR3nt: TGTGCCAGCAGCTTGGGACCTCAGGGGAAGATCTACGAGCAGTACTTC
CDR3aa: CASSLGPQGKIYEQYF
v_gene: TRBV5-8
abundance: -
j_gene: TRBJ2-7
d_gene: -

CDR3nt: TGCGCCACCCGACGGGAGCAGTACTTC
CDR3aa: CATRREQYF
v_gene: TRBV4-1
abundance: -
j_gene: TRBJ2-4
d_gene: -

CDR3nt: TGTGCCAGCAGTTACGTCACAGTGAACACTGAAGCTTTCTTT
CDR3aa: CASSYVTVNTEAFF
v_gene: TRBV6-2/TRBV6-3
abundance: -
j_gene: TRBJ1-1
d_gene: -

CDR3nt: TGTGCCAGCAGCTTAAGAGGACGAGATATCGGAAATGAGCAGTTCTTC
CDR3aa: CASSLRGRDIGNEQFF
v_gene: TRBV7-3
abundance: -
j_gene: TRBJ2-1
d_gene: -

CDR3nt: TGCAGTATACCGGGACAGGTCGCCTATGGCTACACCTTC
CDR3aa: CSIPGQVAYGYTF
v_gene: TRBV20-1
abundance: -
j_gene: TRBJ1-2
d_gene: TRBD1

CDR3nt: TGTGCCAGCAGCCCAGATGTCATAAACACTGAAGCTTTCTTT
CDR3aa: CASSPDVINTEAFF
v_gene: TRBV11-1
abundance: -
j_gene: TRBJ1-1
d_gene: -

CDR3nt: TGTGCCAGCAGTTTCGGAACAGGGGCTCGAACAGATACGCAGTATTTT
CDR3aa: CASSFGTGARTDTQYF
v_gene: TRBV28
abundance: -
j_gene: TRBJ2-3
d_gene: TRBD1

CDR3nt: TGTGCCAGCAGCCTTAGCGGGAATAACAATGAGCAGTACTTC
CDR3aa: CASSLSGNNNEQYF
v_gene: TRBV3-1
abundance: -
j_gene: TRBJ2-5
d_gene: TRBD2

CDR3nt: TGCGCCAGCAGCCAAGAGTCGGACTCATACAATGAGCAGTTCTTC
CDR3aa: CASSQESDSYNEQFF
v_gene: TRBV4-1
abundance: -
j_gene: TRBJ2-1
d_gene: -

CDR3nt: TGTGCCAGCAGTGTTATTCGAGCAGGGGACCCTCTTTATAGCAATCAGCCCCAGCATTTT
CDR3aa: CASSVIRAGDPLYSNQPQHF
v_gene: TRBV28
abundance: -
j_gene: TRBJ1-5
d_gene: -

CDR3nt: TGTGCCAGCAGCTCCTCCAGGAGGGATGGCTACACCTTC
CDR3aa: CASSSSRRDGYTF
v_gene: TRBV7-2
abundance: few
j_gene: TRBJ1-2
d_gene: -

CDR3nt: TGTGCCAGCAGGGGATTCGACAGGGGGCTGGTTTACGGCTACACCTTC
CDR3aa: CASRGFDRGLVYGYTF
v_gene: TRBV12-3/TRBV12-4
abundance: -
j_gene: TRBJ1-2
d_gene: TRBD1

CDR3nt: TGTGCCAGCAGCCAAGATGGTGGAAACCCGCACAATGAGCAGTTCTTC
CDR3aa: CASSQDGGNPHNEQFF
v_gene: TRBV3-1
abundance: few
j_gene: TRBJ2-1
d_gene: -